One T cell receptor (beta chain) is described in this entry. The antigen is not known. The data originate from a study of Tregs in tolerant kidney transplant recipients. Germline V gene data show CDR1 as SGHNT and CDR2 as YYREEE (reference sequence). V lost 5 bases, J lost 0 bases, and 21 bases lay in between. This CDR3 spans 18 amino acids. TCRdb's table, derived via immunoSEQ multiplex PCR, lists solely in-frame clones and lacks some. The repertoire holds more than 4,000 clones, 35% to 50% seen once, with 5% to 7.5% in the top ten. Study results and caveats: No direct test of biological reproducibility was done here. Expanding Tregs on activated donor B cells appeared to best identify donor-specific TCRbeta clones.

Sequenced material: CD8+ T cells from blood cultured with allogeneic cells. This rearrangement joins TRBV5-4 to TRBJ1-5, with a possible D match to TRBD1 (6 bases). The TCR was taken from a human donor in good health. The CDR3 region is CASRGNLQGITSNQPQHF. CDR3 nucleotide sequence: TGTGCCAGCAGGGGGAATCTTCAGGGGATCACTAGCAATCAGCCCCAGCATTTT.